The sequence of this T cell receptor (beta chain) was determined in a study of PD-L1 blockade in urothelial cancer. Sequencing used immunoSEQ multiplex PCR; TCRdb keeps in-frame clones, though not all of them. The data hold some 31,000 clones, with around three quarters observed a single time. Regarding time point: peripheral blood 6 weeks after treatment start. The CDR3 has 15 residues. Germline values: CDR1 SGHAT, CDR2 FQNNGV. V lost 5 bases to trimming and J lost 4 bases; unmatched junction nucleotides: 6. The sample here was PBMCs, taken around atezolizumab (anti-PD-L1) treatment. The rearrangement joins TRBV11-2 to TRBJ2-2, with 8 bases that match TRBD1. The source of this sequence is a man aged 70-80 years with urothelial cancer. The chain's CDR3 is CASSPGQGGTGELFF. CDR3 DNA sequence: TGTGCCAGCAGCCCCGGACAGGGAGGCACCGGGGAGCTGTTTTTT.